Sequencing of this T cell receptor beta chain was carried out in a study of CD8 T cells in Susac syndrome. Trimming cost V 5 bases and J 0 bases, with 11 bases left between them. CDR1 is MDHEN and CDR2 is SYDVKM in the germline V gene. The CDR3 totals 15 residues. When the RNA was reverse transcribed, random hexamers were used with an input of roughly 0.45 to 1 ug. An immunoSEQ multiplex PCR generated amplified TCR beta CDR3 products spanning 54 Vbeta and 13 Jbeta. TCRdb redid the calling of the immunoSEQ multiplex PCR reads with MiXCR, one entry per CDR3 protein. The sample has 400,000 or so distinct CDR3 sequences; approximately 85% are singletons. Only one count was recorded for this clonotype. Its specificity is unknown. Overall study results and limits: The TCR sequencing and HLA analysis in the study involved a relatively small number of individuals, as the study acknowledged.

The sequenced target, TCR beta, came from blood CD8+ and CD4+ T cells. TEMRA cells were enriched by FACS, and CD4+ and CD8+ T cells were negatively isolated. This sequence was found in a human donor with multiple sclerosis. The genes are TRBV28 and TRBJ2-4, with D perhaps TRBD1 or TRBD2 (5 bases each). Sequenced input: CD8+ T cells from PBMCs. The CDR3 DNA reads TGTGCCAGCAGTGGGGACGGCGTAGCCAAAAACATTCAGTACTTC. It codes for CASSGDGVAKNIQYF.